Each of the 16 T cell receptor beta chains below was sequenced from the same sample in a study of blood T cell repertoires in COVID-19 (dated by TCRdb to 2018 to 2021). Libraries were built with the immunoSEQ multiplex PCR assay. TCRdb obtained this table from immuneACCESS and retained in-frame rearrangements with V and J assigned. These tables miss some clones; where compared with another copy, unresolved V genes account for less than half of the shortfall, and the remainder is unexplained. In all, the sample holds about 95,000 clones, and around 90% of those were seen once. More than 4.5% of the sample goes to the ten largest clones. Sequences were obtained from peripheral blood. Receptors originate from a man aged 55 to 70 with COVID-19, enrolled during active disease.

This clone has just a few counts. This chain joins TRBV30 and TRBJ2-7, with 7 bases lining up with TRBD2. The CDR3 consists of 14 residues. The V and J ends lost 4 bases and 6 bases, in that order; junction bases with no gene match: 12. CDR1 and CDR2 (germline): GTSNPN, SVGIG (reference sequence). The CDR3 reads CAWNAGSGTAEQYF. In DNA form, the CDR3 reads TGTGCCTGGAATGCGGGCAGCGGGACTGCCGAGCAGTACTTC.

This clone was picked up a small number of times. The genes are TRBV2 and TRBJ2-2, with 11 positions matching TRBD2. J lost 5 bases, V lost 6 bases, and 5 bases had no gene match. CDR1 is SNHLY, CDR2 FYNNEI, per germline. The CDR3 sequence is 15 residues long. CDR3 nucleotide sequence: TGTGCCAGCAGGGGAGCTAGCGGGGGGACCGGGGAGCTGTTTTTT. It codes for CASRGASGGTGELFF.

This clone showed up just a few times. CDR3 in DNA: TGTGCCAGCAGCACATCTAATTCACCCCTCCACTTT. Its protein is CASSTSNSPLHF. The chain carries TRBV12-3 or TRBV12-4 and TRBJ1-6; no reliable D call. This CDR3 contains 12 residues. The V gene lost 6 bases and the J gene lost 6 bases, with 6 bases spanning the gap.

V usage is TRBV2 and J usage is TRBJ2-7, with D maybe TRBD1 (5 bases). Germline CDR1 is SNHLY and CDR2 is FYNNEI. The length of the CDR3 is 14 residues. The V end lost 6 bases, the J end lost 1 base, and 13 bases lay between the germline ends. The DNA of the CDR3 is TGTGCCAGCAGCCTATCGACAGAGTCCTACGAGCAGTACTTC. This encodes CASSLSTESYEQYF. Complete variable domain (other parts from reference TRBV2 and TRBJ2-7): EPEVTQTPSHQVTQMGQEVILRCVPISNHLYFYWYRQILGQKVEFLVSFYNNEISEKSEIFDDQFSVERPDGSNFTLKIRSTKLEDSAMYFCASSLSTESYEQYFGPGTRLTVT.

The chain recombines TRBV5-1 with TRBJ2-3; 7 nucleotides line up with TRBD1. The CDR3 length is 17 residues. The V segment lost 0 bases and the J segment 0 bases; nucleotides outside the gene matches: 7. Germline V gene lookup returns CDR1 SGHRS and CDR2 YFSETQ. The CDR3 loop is CASSLEPGQPSTDTQYF. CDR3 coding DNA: TGCGCCAGCAGCTTGGAACCGGGACAGCCTAGCACAGATACGCAGTATTTT.

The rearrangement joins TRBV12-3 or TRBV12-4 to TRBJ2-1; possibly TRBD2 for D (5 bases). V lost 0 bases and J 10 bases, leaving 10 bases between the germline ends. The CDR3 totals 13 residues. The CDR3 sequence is CASSLAGVGEQFF. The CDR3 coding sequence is TGTGCCAGCAGTTTAGCGGGAGTTGGAGAGCAGTTCTTC.

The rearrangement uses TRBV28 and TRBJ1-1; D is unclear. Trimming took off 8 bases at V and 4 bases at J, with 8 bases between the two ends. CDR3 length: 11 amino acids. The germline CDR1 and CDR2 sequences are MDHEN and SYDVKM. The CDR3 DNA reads TGTGCCAGCCCTTCCGGCACTGAAGCTTTCTTT. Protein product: CASPSGTEAFF.

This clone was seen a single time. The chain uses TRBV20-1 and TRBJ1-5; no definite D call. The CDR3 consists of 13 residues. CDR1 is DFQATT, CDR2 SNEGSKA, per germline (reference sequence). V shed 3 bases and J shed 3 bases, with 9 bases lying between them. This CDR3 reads CSASGGINQPQHF. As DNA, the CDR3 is TGCAGTGCTAGTGGAGGGATCAATCAGCCCCAGCATTTT.

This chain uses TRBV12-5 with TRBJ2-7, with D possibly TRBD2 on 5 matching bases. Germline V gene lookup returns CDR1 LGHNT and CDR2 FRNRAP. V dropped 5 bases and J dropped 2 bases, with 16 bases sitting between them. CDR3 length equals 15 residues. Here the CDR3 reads CASGPPGVETYEQYF. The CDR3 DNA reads TGTGCTAGTGGTCCCCCCGGGGTGGAGACCTACGAGCAGTACTTC.

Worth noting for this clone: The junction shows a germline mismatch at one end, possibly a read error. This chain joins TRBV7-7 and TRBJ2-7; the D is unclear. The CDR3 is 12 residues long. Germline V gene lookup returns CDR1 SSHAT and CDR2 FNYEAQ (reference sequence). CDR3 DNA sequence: TGTGCTAGCAGCTTCTCTGCCTACGAGCAGTACTTC. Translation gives CASSFSAYEQYF.

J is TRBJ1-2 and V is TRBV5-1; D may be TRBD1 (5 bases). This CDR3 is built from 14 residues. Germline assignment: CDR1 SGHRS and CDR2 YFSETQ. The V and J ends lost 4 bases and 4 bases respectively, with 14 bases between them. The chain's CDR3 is CASSQTGGGYGYTF. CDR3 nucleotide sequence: TGCGCCAGCAGCCAGACCGGGGGGGGCTATGGCTACACCTTC. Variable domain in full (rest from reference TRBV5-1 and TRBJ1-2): KAGVTQTPRYLIKTRGQQVTLSCSPISGHRSVSWYQQTPGQGLQFLFEYFSETQRNKGNFPGRFSGRQFSNSRSEMNVSTLELGDSALYLCASSQTGGGYGYTFGSGTRLTVV.

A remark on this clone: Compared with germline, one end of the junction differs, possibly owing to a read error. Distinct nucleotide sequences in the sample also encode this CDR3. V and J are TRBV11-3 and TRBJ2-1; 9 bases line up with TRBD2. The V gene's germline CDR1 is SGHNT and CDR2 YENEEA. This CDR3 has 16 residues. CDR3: CASSSDPSGKYNEQFF. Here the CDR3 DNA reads TGCGCCAGCAGCTCCGACCCTAGCGGGAAATACAATGAGCAGTTCTTC.

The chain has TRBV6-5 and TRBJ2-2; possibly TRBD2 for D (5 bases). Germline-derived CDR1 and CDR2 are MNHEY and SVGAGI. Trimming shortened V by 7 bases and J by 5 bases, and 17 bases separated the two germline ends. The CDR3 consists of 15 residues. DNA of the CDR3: TGTGCCAGCATCGGCGGGCACATTGGGACCGGGGAGCTGTTTTTT. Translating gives CASIGGHIGTGELFF.

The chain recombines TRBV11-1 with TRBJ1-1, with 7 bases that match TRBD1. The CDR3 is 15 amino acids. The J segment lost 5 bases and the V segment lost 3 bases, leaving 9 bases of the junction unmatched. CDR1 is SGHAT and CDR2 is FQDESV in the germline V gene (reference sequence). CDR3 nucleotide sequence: TGTGCCAGCAGCTTGGACAGGATTCAAGGTACTGAAGCTTTCTTT. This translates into CASSLDRIQGTEAFF.

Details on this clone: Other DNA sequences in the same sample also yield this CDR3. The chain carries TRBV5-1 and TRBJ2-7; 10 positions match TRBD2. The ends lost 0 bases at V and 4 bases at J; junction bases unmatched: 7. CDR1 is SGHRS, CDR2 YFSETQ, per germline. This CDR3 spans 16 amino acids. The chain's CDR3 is CASSLAGLAGAYEQYF. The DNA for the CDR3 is TGCGCCAGCAGCTTGGCCGGTCTAGCGGGAGCATACGAGCAGTACTTC.

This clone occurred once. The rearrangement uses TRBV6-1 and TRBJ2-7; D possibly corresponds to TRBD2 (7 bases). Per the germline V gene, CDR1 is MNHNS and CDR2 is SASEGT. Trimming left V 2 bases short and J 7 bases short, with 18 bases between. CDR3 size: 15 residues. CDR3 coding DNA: TGTGCCAGCAGTGAAAGGGGAGGGGGGGCGAGAGAGCAGTACTTC. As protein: CASSERGGGAREQYF.